This record concerns one T cell receptor (beta chain) sequence. This record comes from a study of T cells in localized non-small cell lung cancer. V lost 8 bases and J lost 2, with 13 bases in between. The CDR3 covers 13 residues. Germline assignment: CDR1 MNHNY and CDR2 SVGAGI (reference sequence). Sequenced by immunoSEQ multiplex PCR; TCRdb stores in-frame clones only, minus some. The sample yields more than 35,000 clones, roughly nine tenths seen once. The receptor was isolated from a female donor older than 55 with stage I lung adenocarcinoma. This chain links TRBV6-6 with TRBJ2-7; D is unresolved. The sample consisted of peripheral blood, taken before any cancer treatment. The CDR3 region has the DNA TGTGCCAGCGGCGACACAGCCACCTACGAGCAGTACTTC. As protein: CASGDTATYEQYF.